The 31 T cell receptor beta chains below come from one sample, sequenced in a study of T cell changes during pregnancy in multiple sclerosis. The protocol was immunoSEQ multiplex PCR, while the TCRdb copy is restricted to in-frame clones and leaves out a portion. In the table there are about 71,000 clones, over 85% of which are singletons. The sample was peripheral blood, taken in the third trimester of pregnancy. The origin of the receptors is a female donor with multiple sclerosis, enrolled in a pregnancy study.

The J gene is TRBJ2-7, the V gene TRBV6-5; 11 bases align to TRBD2. V was pared by 4 bases and J by 7 bases, with 9 bases of the junction left unmatched. The germline CDR1 and CDR2 sequences are MNHEY and SVGAGI. CDR3 length: 15 residues. The CDR3 DNA follows: TGTGCCAGCAGTTTAGCGGGAGGGTCACGTGGAGAGCAGTACTTC. Amino acids: CASSLAGGSRGEQYF.

This clone was observed once. J is TRBJ2-5 and V is TRBV29-1; 9 bases map to TRBD2. The germline V gene encodes CDR1 SQVTM and CDR2 ANQGSEA. This CDR3 is 13 amino acids long. With 7 bases clipped from V and 3 bases from J, the junction kept 6 bases outside the gene matches. The CDR3 bases are TGCAGCGCCCGCGGGAGGGCCGAAGAGACCCAGTACTTC. Residues: CSARGRAEETQYF.

The chain combines TRBV5-4 with TRBJ2-3; weak D call: TRBD1 (5 bases). The V end lost 0 bases, the J end lost 0 bases, and 5 bases lay between the germline ends. This CDR3 contains 14 residues. From germline, CDR1 is SGHNT and CDR2 YYREEE (reference sequence). The CDR3 region is CASSLAGSTDTQYF. The CDR3 nucleotides read TGTGCCAGCAGCTTGGCAGGGAGCACAGATACGCAGTATTTT.

The rearrangement links TRBV6-6 to TRBJ1-1; D ambiguous. V was cut by 5 bases and J by 6 bases, with 7 bases left in between. Looked up from germline, CDR1 is MNHNY and CDR2 is SVGAGI (reference sequence). The CDR3 runs 11 residues. Written as DNA, the CDR3 is TGTGCCAGCAGTGGGCGCGCTGAAGCTTTCTTT. It translates to CASSGRAEAFF.

The gene calls are TRBV5-1 and TRBJ2-2; D remains ambiguous. The CDR3 has 15 residues. CDR1 and CDR2 from the germline V gene are SGHRS and YFSETQ. Trimming left V 2 bases short and J 2 bases short, with 10 bases between. As DNA, the CDR3 is TGCGCCAGCAGCTTTGACAATCCCAACACCGGGGAGCTGTTTTTT. Amino acid sequence: CASSFDNPNTGELFF. The full variable domain, with the rest looked up from reference TRBV5-1 and TRBJ2-2, is KAGVTQTPRYLIKTRGQQVTLSCSPISGHRSVSWYQQTPGQGLQFLFEYFSETQRNKGNFPGRFSGRQFSNSRSEMNVSTLELGDSALYLCASSFDNPNTGELFFGEGSRLTVL.

On this clone itself: The junction departs from germline at one end; a sequencing error may be responsible. The chain carries TRBV7-9 and TRBJ2-1; TRBD2 matches 9 bases. The CDR3 totals 12 residues. From germline, CDR1 is SEHNR and CDR2 FQNEAQ (reference sequence). The CDR3 DNA reads as TGTGCCAGCAGCTTAAACGGACTAGCGAAGCTCTTC. It translates to CASSLNGLAKLF.

This chain's CDR3 is CATRQPPGETQYF. The CDR3 DNA sequence: TGTGCCACCCGACAGCCCCCGGGAGAGACCCAGTACTTC. This chain connects TRBV19 to TRBJ2-5; the D gene is possibly TRBD1 (5 bases). The CDR3 covers 13 residues. V lost 10 bases to trimming and J lost 4 bases, with 16 bases between them. The germline V gene encodes CDR1 LNHDA and CDR2 SQIVND (reference sequence).

V is TRBV4-3 and J is TRBJ2-1; D is possibly TRBD2 (6 bases). The CDR3 has 15 residues. In germline, CDR1 is LGHNA, CDR2 YSLEER. V was cut by 4 bases and J by 9 bases, with 19 bases left in between. CDR3 nucleotide sequence: TGCGCCAGCAGCCGAACTAGCTCCCGAGATTCTGAGCAGTTCTTC. This codes for CASSRTSSRDSEQFF.

The chain couples TRBV7-9 to TRBJ2-5, with 11 bases identical to TRBD2. The trim removed 1 base at V and 5 bases at J, leaving 3 bases unmatched. The germline CDR1 and CDR2 sequences are SEHNR and FQNEAQ (reference sequence). This CDR3 spans 15 amino acids. The CDR3 region has the DNA TGTGCCAGCAGCTTAGGACTAGCGGGGCCTGAGACCCAGTACTTC. It yields the protein CASSLGLAGPETQYF.

The V gene is TRBV5-1, the J gene TRBJ2-1; TRBD1 aligns across 10 bases. This CDR3 region has 15 residues. Germline V lookup: CDR1 SGHRS, CDR2 YFSETQ. V was pared by 0 bases and J by 8 bases, with 5 bases of the junction left unmatched. The CDR3 reads CASSLEGQGWDEQFF. Written as DNA, the CDR3 is TGCGCCAGCAGCTTGGAGGGACAGGGGTGGGATGAGCAGTTCTTC.

V usage is TRBV28 and J usage is TRBJ1-1; TRBD1 matches 8 bases. With 6 bases clipped from V and 6 bases from J, the junction kept 6 bases outside the gene matches. The CDR3 length is 13 residues. Germline CDR1 reads MDHEN; CDR2 reads SYDVKM. The CDR3 nucleotides are TGTGCCAGCAGACGACAGGGGAGTCCTGAAGCTTTCTTT. Its translation is CASRRQGSPEAFF.

The CDR3 is CASSFTQGSGANVLTF. As DNA, the CDR3 is TGTGCCAGCAGCTTTACCCAGGGCTCTGGGGCCAACGTCCTGACTTTC. The chain couples TRBV7-9 to TRBJ2-6, with a possible D match to TRBD1 (5 bases). The germline V gene has CDR1 SEHNR and CDR2 FQNEAQ (reference sequence). The ends were cut back, 3 bases at V and 0 bases at J, with 9 bases in the middle. The CDR3 spans 16 residues.

The CDR3 DNA sequence: TGTGCCAGCAGGCCAGGGGGCTTCGACCAGCCCCAGCATTTT. It yields the protein CASRPGGFDQPQHF. The gene calls are TRBV6-5 and TRBJ1-5; TRBD1 matches 8 bases. After removal of 6 bases from V and 7 bases from J, the junction contained 8 bases not matched to a gene. This CDR3 has 14 amino acids. Germline V gene data show CDR1 as MNHEY and CDR2 as SVGAGI.

This clone was observed once. The chain uses TRBV19 and TRBJ2-1; TRBD1 aligns across 7 bases. The V gene end was trimmed by 5 bases and the J gene end by 2 bases; junction bases not matched to a gene: 3. The CDR3 loop spans 14 amino acids. From germline, CDR1 is LNHDA and CDR2 SQIVND (reference sequence). This CDR3 is CASSFGTAYNEQFF. Written as DNA, the CDR3 is TGTGCCAGTAGTTTCGGGACAGCCTACAATGAGCAGTTCTTC. Together with reference TRBV19 and TRBJ2-1, the CDR3 gives the full variable domain: DGGITQSPKYLFRKEGQNVTLSCEQNLNHDAMYWYRQDPGQGLRLIYYSQIVNDFQKGDIAEGYSVSREKKESFPLTVTSAQKNPTAFYLCASSFGTAYNEQFFGPGTRLTVL.

This rearrangement joins TRBV5-1 to TRBJ1-1; D is perhaps TRBD1 (5 bases). The CDR3 has 14 amino acids. The ends were cut back, 5 bases at V and 1 base at J, with 12 bases in the middle. The germline CDR1 and CDR2 sequences are SGHRS and YFSETQ. CDR3 loop: CASSHGRGNTEAFF. CDR3 in DNA: TGCGCCAGCAGTCATGGGAGGGGGAACACTGAAGCTTTCTTT.

The rearrangement links TRBV7-3 to TRBJ2-2; D is perhaps TRBD1 (5 bases). Germline V CDR1 and CDR2: SGHTA, FQGTGA. This CDR3 has 16 amino acids. The V end was cut by 5 bases, the J end by 0 bases, with 13 bases between. CDR3 bases: TGTGCCAGCAGCCAAACCACAGGAGCGAACACCGGGGAGCTGTTTTTT. The encoded protein is CASSQTTGANTGELFF.

The chain combines TRBV5-4 with TRBJ1-4, with D possibly TRBD1 on 6 matching bases. With 0 bases removed from V and 10 bases from J, the gap between germline ends came to 22 bases. This CDR3 region has 17 residues. CDR1 and CDR2 from the germline V gene are SGHNT and YYREEE (reference sequence). CDR3 bases: TGTGCCAGCAGCTTGGGCCCATTAGTACAGGGCGTAGGAAAACTGTTTTTT. As protein: CASSLGPLVQGVGKLFF. Combining the CDR3 with reference TRBV5-4 and TRBJ1-4 gives the whole variable domain ETGVTQSPTHLIKTRGQQVTLRCSSQSGHNTVSWYQQALGQGPQFIFQYYREEENGRGNFPPRFSGLQFPNYSSELNVNALELDDSALYLCASSLGPLVQGVGKLFFGSGTQLSVL.

J is TRBJ2-7 and V is TRBV11-2; 11 nucleotides line up with TRBD2. The germline V gene has CDR1 SGHAT and CDR2 FQNNGV. The V and J ends lost 5 bases and 0 bases, in that order; junction bases with no gene match: 12. The CDR3 extends over 18 amino acids. The CDR3 DNA reads as TGTGCCAGCAGCCGCAGAGGGCCCGGGACTAGCGGCTCCTACGAGCAGTACTTC. This gives the protein CASSRRGPGTSGSYEQYF.

In this sample, this clone turned up once. The rearrangement links TRBV7-9 to TRBJ2-1, with TRBD1 as a possible D gene (5 bases). Germline-derived CDR1 and CDR2 are SEHNR and FQNEAQ (reference sequence). V lost 1 base to trimming and J lost 8 bases, with 12 bases between them. CDR3 length: 14 residues. In nucleotides, the CDR3 is TGTGCCAGCAGCTTAGAAGGGGCTCTCCATGAGCAGTTCTTC. Translated, it gives CASSLEGALHEQFF.

V gene TRBV2 combines with J gene TRBJ2-7; 9 bases map to TRBD1. CDR1 and CDR2 (germline): SNHLY, FYNNEI. The CDR3 extends over 15 amino acids. V lost 6 bases and J lost 2; bases outside the gene matches: 8. The CDR3 DNA reads as TGTGCCAGCAGCCCGGACAGGGGACTTCCCTACGAGCAGTACTTC. Translating it yields CASSPDRGLPYEQYF. The variable domain in full, with the rest retrieved from reference TRBV2 and TRBJ2-7, is EPEVTQTPSHQVTQMGQEVILRCVPISNHLYFYWYRQILGQKVEFLVSFYNNEISEKSEIFDDQFSVERPDGSNFTLKIRSTKLEDSAMYFCASSPDRGLPYEQYFGPGTRLTVT.

The count of this clone is one. The chain employs TRBV27 and TRBJ1-4; no firm D call. Germline loops: CDR1 MNHEY, CDR2 SMNVEV (reference sequence). V was trimmed by 5 bases and J by 8 bases, leaving 12 bases between them. The CDR3 totals 13 residues. The CDR3 bases are TGTGCCAGCAGTCGTCCGGCCAGGGAAAAACTGTTTTTT. Translated, it gives CASSRPAREKLFF.

V usage is TRBV18 and J usage is TRBJ1-3; D is possibly TRBD1 (6 bases). The CDR3 is 14 amino acids. Germline loops: CDR1 KGHSH, CDR2 LQKENI. V gave up 5 bases and J gave up 6 bases, with 14 bases separating them. The DNA of the CDR3 is TGTGCCAGCTCAGCCACAGGGTTGCAAAACACCATATATTTT. It translates to CASSATGLQNTIYF.

The count of this clone is one. The rearrangement joins TRBV2 to TRBJ2-7; unclear D gene. Germline CDR1 and CDR2: SNHLY and FYNNEI. V gave up 3 bases and J gave up 1 base, with 34 bases separating them. The CDR3 runs to 22 residues. CDR3 in DNA: TGTGCCAGCAGTGAGGGTCCGCTGGTCGCGCGACTTTACGGCACTACATCCTACGAGCAGTACTTC. Its protein is CASSEGPLVARLYGTTSYEQYF. The full variable domain, rest sourced from reference TRBV2 and TRBJ2-7, is EPEVTQTPSHQVTQMGQEVILRCVPISNHLYFYWYRQILGQKVEFLVSFYNNEISEKSEIFDDQFSVERPDGSNFTLKIRSTKLEDSAMYFCASSEGPLVARLYGTTSYEQYFGPGTRLTVT.

The chain recombines TRBV7-3 with TRBJ1-2; 7 nucleotides agree with TRBD1. CDR1 and CDR2 (germline): SGHTA, FQGTGA. The V gene end was trimmed by 4 bases and the J gene end by 8 bases; junction bases not matched to a gene: 13. This CDR3 contains 15 residues. The CDR3 sequence: CASSSGDSLMGGYTF. The DNA of the CDR3 is TGTGCCAGCAGCTCGGGGGACAGTCTAATGGGCGGCTACACCTTC. The variable domain in full, with the rest retrieved from reference TRBV7-3 and TRBJ1-2, is GAGVSQTPSNKVTEKGKYVELRCDPISGHTALYWYRQSLGQGPEFLIYFQGTGAADDSGLPNDRFFAVRPEGSVSTLKIQRTERGDSAVYLCASSSGDSLMGGYTFGSGTRLTVV.

This chain joins TRBV19 and TRBJ1-3; 8 bases agree with TRBD1. Germline loops: CDR1 LNHDA, CDR2 SQIVND (reference sequence). The CDR3 has 14 amino acids. The V gene end was trimmed by 6 bases and the J gene end by 2 bases; junction bases not matched to a gene: 3. In DNA, the CDR3 is TGTGCCAGTAGGGAGACAGGGGCTGGAAACACCATATATTTT. This codes for CASRETGAGNTIYF. Supplemented by reference TRBV19 and TRBJ1-3, the full variable domain reads DGGITQSPKYLFRKEGQNVTLSCEQNLNHDAMYWYRQDPGQGLRLIYYSQIVNDFQKGDIAEGYSVSREKKESFPLTVTSAQKNPTAFYLCASRETGAGNTIYFGEGSWLTVV.

V gene TRBV30 combines with J gene TRBJ1-1; possible D gene TRBD1, 6 bases. The CDR3 is 12 residues long. Per the germline V gene, CDR1 is GTSNPN and CDR2 is SVGIG (reference sequence). V was cut by 4 bases and J by 6 bases, with 12 bases left in between. In nucleotides, the CDR3 is TGTGCCTGGAATAACAGGGCCCCTGAAGCTTTCTTT. Its translation is CAWNNRAPEAFF.

The chain joins TRBV5-6 to TRBJ2-5; 10 positions agree with TRBD2. The CDR3 runs to 15 residues. Germline V CDR1 and CDR2: SGHDT, YYEEEE. Germline trimming cut 4 bases from V and 3 bases from J; bases unmatched to any gene: 6. The CDR3 DNA sequence: TGTGCCAGCAGCGCCGTAGCGGGAGGAGAAGAGACCCAGTACTTC. The encoded protein is CASSAVAGGEETQYF.

The chain links TRBV7-2 to TRBJ2-3; 14 bases agree with TRBD2. The junction had 9 bases not matched to a gene; V was cut back by 5 bases and J by 5 bases. Germline V lookup: CDR1 SGHTA, CDR2 FQGNSA. This CDR3 comprises 17 residues. This chain's CDR3 is CASSVGTSGSAEDTQYF. The CDR3 DNA is TGTGCCAGCAGCGTCGGGACTAGCGGGAGCGCTGAAGATACGCAGTATTTT.

V usage is TRBV30 and J usage is TRBJ1-1; D is uncertain. The ends were cut back, 5 bases at V and 4 bases at J, with 14 bases in the middle. The CDR3 has 13 residues. In germline, CDR1 is GTSNPN, CDR2 SVGIG (reference sequence). The CDR3 sequence is CAWRRGSSTEAFF. The DNA of the CDR3 is TGTGCCTGGCGGAGAGGCAGTAGCACTGAAGCTTTCTTT.

The CDR3 sequence: CASSTLAGDSGNEQFF. The CDR3 DNA reads as TGTGCCAGCAGTACCTTAGCGGGAGATTCGGGCAATGAGCAGTTCTTC. This chain connects TRBV6-4 to TRBJ2-1; TRBD2 aligns across 9 bases. CDR3 length: 16 residues. CDR1 is MRHNA and CDR2 is SNTAGT in the germline V gene. V was pared by 5 bases and J by 6 bases, with 11 bases of the junction left unmatched.

This clone is categorized as medium-sized. The gene calls are TRBV7-9 and TRBJ1-2; TRBD1 matches 7 bases. Germline loops: CDR1 SEHNR, CDR2 FQNEAQ (reference sequence). This CDR3 is built from 13 residues. The ends lost 2 bases at V and 6 bases at J; junction bases unmatched: 3. In DNA, the CDR3 is TGTGCCAGCAGCTTAACAGGGGTAGATGGCTACACCTTC. Amino acid sequence: CASSLTGVDGYTF.